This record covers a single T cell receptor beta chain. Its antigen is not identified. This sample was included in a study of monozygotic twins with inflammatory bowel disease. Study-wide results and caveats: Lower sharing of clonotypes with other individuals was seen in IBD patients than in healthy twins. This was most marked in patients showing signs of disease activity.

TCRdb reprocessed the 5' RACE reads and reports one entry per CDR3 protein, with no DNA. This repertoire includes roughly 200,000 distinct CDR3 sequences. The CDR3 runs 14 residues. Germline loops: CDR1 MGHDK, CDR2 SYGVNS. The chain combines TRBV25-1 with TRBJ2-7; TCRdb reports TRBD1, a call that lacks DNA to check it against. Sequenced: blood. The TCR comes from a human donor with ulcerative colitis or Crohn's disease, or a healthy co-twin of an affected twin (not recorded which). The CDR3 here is CASSEWEGAGEQYF.